One sample yielded the 16 T cell receptor beta chains listed below, sequenced in a study of molecular identifiers for immune sequencing clone quantification. TCRdb analysed the PCR reads with MiXCR anew, one entry per CDR3 protein. This table has a few hundred thousand distinct CDR3 sequences, around 23% appearing once. Input material: naive CD8+ T cells from blood, with Jurkat cell RNA spiked in. Subset here: FACS-sorted CD8+CD4-CCR7+CD45RA+ naive T cells. These receptors all come from a human donor in good health. Some libraries in this study had Jurkat cell RNA spiked in.

There are many counts of this clonotype. This rearrangement joins TRBV7-2 to TRBJ2-5; 11 bases match TRBD2. The germline V gene encodes CDR1 SGHTA and CDR2 FQGNSA. This CDR3 has 18 amino acids. The trim removed 3 bases at V and 1 base at J, leaving 10 bases unmatched. CDR3: CASSFNLGGLAGQETQYF. In DNA form, the CDR3 reads TGTGCCAGCAGCTTCAATCTTGGCGGACTAGCGGGCCAAGAGACCCAGTACTTC.

This clonotype appeared once. This may arise from a read error, as a much more abundant clone is one base away. This chain joins TRBV25-1 and TRBJ1-1, with TRBD1 as a possible D gene (6 bases). Looked up from germline, CDR1 is MGHDK and CDR2 is SYGVNS. The CDR3 spans 15 residues. V lost 4 bases and J 5 bases, leaving 17 bases between the germline ends. CDR3 loop: CASSVVGGGATEAFF. CDR3 nucleotides: TGTGCCAGCAGTGTGGTCGGGGGGGGCGCGACTGAAGCTTTCTTT.

The chain combines TRBV27 with TRBJ2-1; D is unresolved. CDR3 length equals 14 residues. From germline, CDR1 is MNHEY and CDR2 SMNVEV (reference sequence). Trimming took off 2 bases at V and 5 bases at J, with 10 bases between the two ends. The CDR3 reads CASSLPGQNNEQFF. The CDR3 DNA sequence: TGTGCCAGCAGTTTACCCGGCCAGAACAATGAGCAGTTCTTC.

On this clonotype itself: An end of the junction differs from the germline gene, which may be a read error. J is TRBJ1-1 and V is TRBV7-2; D unresolved. Germline V gene lookup returns CDR1 SGHTA and CDR2 FQGNSA. The CDR3 runs to 11 residues. The CDR3 coding sequence is TGTGCCAGCAGCCCTGACACTGAAGCTCTCTTT. This gives the protein CASSPDTEALF.

This clonotype was found a few times. The V gene is TRBV13, the J gene TRBJ1-2; D is undetermined. Between the trimmed V and J ends, which lost 1 base and 8 bases, there was a span of 14 bases. This CDR3 is 14 amino acids long. Germline V CDR1 and CDR2: PRHDT, FYEKMQ (reference sequence). CDR3: CASSLAGPPRGYTF. The CDR3 nucleotides read TGTGCCAGCAGCTTAGCTGGGCCGCCTAGAGGCTACACCTTC.

There are a few counts of this clonotype. The J gene is TRBJ2-2, the V gene TRBV5-5; 8 bases align to TRBD2. The CDR3 has 15 residues. Per germline, CDR1 SGHKS and CDR2 YYEKEE (reference sequence). With 4 bases clipped from V and 4 bases from J, the junction kept 6 bases outside the gene matches. CDR3 in amino acids: CASSPGTSSTGELFF. The CDR3 region has the DNA TGTGCCAGCAGCCCCGGGACTAGTAGCACCGGGGAGCTGTTTTTT.

This clonotype was found a few times. The genes are TRBV7-9 and TRBJ2-1; 9 nucleotides line up with TRBD2. After removal of 1 base from V and 5 bases from J, the junction contained 6 bases not matched to a gene. The CDR3 covers 16 residues. Germline V gene data show CDR1 as SEHNR and CDR2 as FQNEAQ (reference sequence). The CDR3 DNA sequence: TGTGCCAGCAGCTTAGTAGTAGCGGGGGTCGACAATGAGCAGTTCTTC. It encodes CASSLVVAGVDNEQFF.

This clonotype was seen repeatedly, ten times or more. The chain combines TRBV29-1 with TRBJ2-5; unclear D gene. CDR1 is SQVTM and CDR2 is ANQGSEA in the germline V gene. Trimming removed 3 bases at V and 4 bases at J, with 3 bases between. CDR3 length: 10 residues. In DNA form, the CDR3 reads TGCAGCGTTGAGGGAGAGACCCAGTACTTC. This encodes CSVEGETQYF.

A word on this clonotype: A much larger clone is a single base away; this may be a read error. The rearrangement joins TRBV5-1 to TRBJ2-6, with a tentative D call TRBD2 (6 bases). With 6 bases removed from V and 1 base from J, the gap between germline ends came to 17 bases. Germline V gene lookup returns CDR1 SGHRS and CDR2 YFSETQ. The CDR3 covers 17 residues. The CDR3 region is CASIGGPGLSGANVLTF. The CDR3 bases are TGCGCCAGCATAGGAGGGCCAGGACTATCTGGGGCCAACGTCCTGACTTTC.

The gene calls are TRBV30 and TRBJ2-7; D unresolved. V lost 1 base and J lost 0, with 10 bases in between. The CDR3 spans 14 residues. The germline CDR1 and CDR2 sequences are GTSNPN and SVGIG (reference sequence). DNA of the CDR3: TGTGCCTGGAGTGCCTCTCGGGCCTCCTACGAGCAGTACTTC. Protein product: CAWSASRASYEQYF. Complete variable domain (other parts from reference TRBV30 and TRBJ2-7): SQTIHQWPATLVQPVGSPLSLECTVEGTSNPNLYWYRQAAGRGLQLLFYSVGIGQISSEVPQNLSASRPQDRQFILSSKKLLLSDSGFYLCAWSASRASYEQYFGPGTRLTVT.

V usage is TRBV11-2 and J usage is TRBJ1-1; D unclear. Looked up from germline, CDR1 is SGHAT and CDR2 is FQNNGV. Trimming pared 2 bases from V and 3 bases from J, leaving 7 bases between. The CDR3 runs 13 residues. The CDR3 nucleotides read TGTGCCAGCAGCTTAAAGGCAGACACTGAAGCTTTCTTT. Protein: CASSLKADTEAFF.

This clonotype appeared many times. This chain links TRBV5-5 with TRBJ1-5, with TRBD1 identical over 9 bases. Germline V CDR1 and CDR2: SGHKS, YYEKEE (reference sequence). The CDR3 sequence is 16 residues long. The V segment lost 0 bases and the J segment 4 bases; nucleotides outside the gene matches: 5. The DNA for the CDR3 is TGTGCCAGCAGCTTGGTGGGGACAGGGCATAATCAGCCCCAGCATTTT. Translated, it gives CASSLVGTGHNQPQHF.

As regards this clonotype: Possible read error: a much larger clone is one base away. J is TRBJ2-5 and V is TRBV18; no firm D call. Looked up from germline, CDR1 is KGHSH and CDR2 is LQKENI. V lost 5 bases to trimming and J lost 3 bases, with 25 bases between them. The CDR3 sequence is 18 residues long. CDR3 in amino acids: CASSASVLISPMEETQYF. CDR3 in DNA: TGTGCCAGCTCAGCTTCCGTACTTATATCGCCCATGGAAGAGACCCAGTACTTC. Using reference TRBV18 and TRBJ2-5 for the parts outside the CDR3, the full variable domain is NAGVMQNPRHLVRRRGQEARLRCSPMKGHSHVYWYRQLPEEGLKFMVYLQKENIIDESGMPKERFSAEFPKEGPSILRIQQVVRGDSAAYFCASSASVLISPMEETQYFGPGTRLLVL.

The rearrangement uses TRBV13 and TRBJ2-1, with a weak D call TRBD1 (5 bases). The germline V gene has CDR1 PRHDT and CDR2 FYEKMQ (reference sequence). The CDR3 has 16 residues. The germline V and J ends were trimmed by 0 bases and 2 bases, with 11 bases remaining between them. CDR3 region: CASSLGFRATYNEQFF. The CDR3 DNA is TGTGCCAGCAGCTTAGGGTTCAGGGCGACCTACAATGAGCAGTTCTTC. Full variable domain (missing parts from reference TRBV13 and TRBJ2-1): AAGVIQSPRHLIKEKRETATLKCYPIPRHDTVYWYQQGPGQDPQFLISFYEKMQSDKGSIPDRFSAQQFSDYHSELNMSSLELGDSALYFCASSLGFRATYNEQFFGPGTRLTVL.

Comments on this clonotype: Given the absence of the conserved phenylalanine or tryptophan at the CDR3 end, a read error is likely. The chain recombines TRBV4-3 with TRBJ1-3, with D hard to call. This CDR3 region has 17 residues. Germline CDR1 LGHNA, CDR2 YSLEER. Between the trimmed V and J ends, which lost 0 bases and 0 bases, there was a span of 12 bases. Written as DNA, the CDR3 is TGCGCCAGCAGCCAAGATCCTGCCGAGGCCTCTGGAAACACCATATATCTT. Encoded protein: CASSQDPAEASGNTIYL.

The gene calls are TRBV20-1 and TRBJ1-3, with 7 bases fitting TRBD1. The CDR3 spans 15 residues. CDR1 and CDR2 from the germline V gene are DFQATT and SNEGSKA (reference sequence). Trimming took 5 bases from V and 2 from J; bases not matched to a gene: 9. CDR3 amino acids: CSALHTGEPGNTIYF. CDR3 DNA sequence: TGCAGTGCTCTACATACAGGGGAGCCTGGAAACACCATATATTTT.